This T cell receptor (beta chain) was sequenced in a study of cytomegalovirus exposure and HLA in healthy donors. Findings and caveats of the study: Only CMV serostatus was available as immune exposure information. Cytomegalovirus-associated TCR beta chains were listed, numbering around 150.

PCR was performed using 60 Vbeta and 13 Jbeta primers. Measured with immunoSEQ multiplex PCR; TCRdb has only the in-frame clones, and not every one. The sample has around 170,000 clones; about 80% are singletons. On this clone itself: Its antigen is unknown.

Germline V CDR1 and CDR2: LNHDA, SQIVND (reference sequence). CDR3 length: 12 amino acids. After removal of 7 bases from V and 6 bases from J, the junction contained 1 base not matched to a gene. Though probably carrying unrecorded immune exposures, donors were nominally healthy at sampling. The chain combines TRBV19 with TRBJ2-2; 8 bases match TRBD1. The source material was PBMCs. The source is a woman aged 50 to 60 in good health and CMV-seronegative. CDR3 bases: TGTGCCAGTACAGGGGGCCCCGGGGAGCTGTTTTTT. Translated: CASTGGPGELFF.